This TCR beta chain originates from a study of cytomegalovirus exposure and HLA in healthy donors. The PCR was carried out with 60 Vbeta primers and 13 Jbeta primers. Only in-frame clones appear in the TCRdb table, and some are missing; sequencing was by immunoSEQ multiplex PCR. The sample totals 35,000 to 45,000 clones. What was sequenced was PBMCs. This TCR was recovered from a human donor in good health.

DNA of the CDR3: TGTGCCAGCAGCTTGGGGCAGGGGCTGGGGTACGAGCAGTACTTC. Translated: CASSLGQGLGYEQYF. The chain combines TRBV5-6 with TRBJ2-7; a possible D gene is TRBD1 (6 bases). With 0 bases removed from V and 4 bases from J, the gap between germline ends came to 14 bases. This CDR3 has 15 residues. Germline V gives CDR1 SGHDT, CDR2 YYEEEE. Full variable domain (remainder filled in from reference TRBV5-6 and TRBJ2-7): DAGVTQSPTHLIKTRGQQVTLRCSPKSGHDTVSWYQQALGQGPQFIFQYYEEEERQRGNFPDRFSGHQFPNYSSELNVNALLLGDSALYLCASSLGQGLGYEQYFGPGTRLTVT.